This T cell receptor (beta chain) was captured by sequencing in a study of long-term antiretroviral therapy in people with HIV. General study points: HIV repertoire CDR3 lengths ranged less widely than those of controls.

The germline V gene has CDR1 LNHDA and CDR2 SQIVND (reference sequence). The CDR3 has 13 residues. Trimming shortened V by 5 bases and J by 4 bases, and 12 bases separated the two germline ends. This clone was detected a few times. The antigen is unknown. Only United States sites treated participants with HIV. The libraries were made with immunoSEQ v3.0 at survey level. Using immunoSEQ multiplex PCR, the repertoire was profiled, and TCRdb retains in-frame clones only, with some absent. The profile shows about 7,100 clones, approximately 79% of them singletons. The receptor was isolated from a man aged 35 to 55 with HIV. This chain links TRBV19 with TRBJ2-7, with D possibly matching TRBD1 (7 bases). Sequenced here: unsorted PBMCs, sampled 1.1 years after starting antiretroviral therapy. CDR3 sequence reads: CASSPTGRYEQYF. The CDR3 bases are TGTGCCAGTAGTCCGACAGGGAGGTACGAGCAGTACTTC.